The 11 T cell receptor beta chains below all came from one sample that was sequenced in a study of beta chain features in type 1 diabetes. Overall study results and limits: Moderate yet significant TCRB CDR3 shortening was seen in Type 1 diabetes patients in all four CD4+ subsets.

No antigen is known for these receptors. Every isolated RNA sample was fully reverse transcribed, so sequencing captured expressed TCRB transcripts. TCRdb's copy holds only in-frame clones and misses some; the assay was immunoSEQ multiplex PCR. This sample has roughly 700,000 clones, with around 15% found just once. The sequencing input was naive CD4+ T cells from blood. These receptors were obtained from a man aged 18 to 29 with type 1 diabetes.

This clone was counted a single time. The J gene is TRBJ2-7, the V gene TRBV27; no clear D. V lost 2 bases to trimming and J lost 0 bases, with 11 bases between them. Germline CDR1 reads MNHEY; CDR2 reads SMNVEV (reference sequence). There are 15 residues in the CDR3. For the CDR3, the DNA is TGTGCCAGCAGTTTACAATCGCCGAGCTCCTACGAGCAGTACTTC. It codes for CASSLQSPSSYEQYF.

Only a few counts were recorded for this clone. The chain employs TRBV6-4 and TRBJ1-1; D may be TRBD1 (5 bases). The germline CDR1 and CDR2 sequences are MRHNA and SNTAGT. The CDR3 covers 12 residues. Trimming left V 5 bases short and J 5 bases short, with 9 bases between. This CDR3 is CASSPGGTEAFF. The CDR3, as DNA: TGTGCCAGCAGTCCTGGGGGTACTGAAGCTTTCTTT.

The J gene is TRBJ1-2, the V gene TRBV2; D gene unclear. V was shortened by 2 bases and J by 6 bases, with 13 bases between the two germline ends. Germline V gene lookup returns CDR1 SNHLY and CDR2 FYNNEI. The CDR3 length is 14 residues. CDR3 in DNA: TGTGCCAGCAGTGAAAGGCTTGCAGGCAATGGCTACACCTTC. Translated, it gives CASSERLAGNGYTF.

J is TRBJ2-2 and V is TRBV6-1; tentatively, D is TRBD2 (5 bases). CDR3 length: 17 amino acids. V was shortened by 2 bases and J by 2 bases, with 15 bases between the two germline ends. From germline, CDR1 is MNHNS and CDR2 SASEGT. This CDR3 reads CASSEIAGRYNTGELFF. CDR3 nucleotides: TGTGCCAGCAGTGAAATCGCGGGCAGGTACAACACCGGGGAGCTGTTTTTT.

The V call is TRBV10-3, the J call TRBJ2-6; D unresolved. CDR1 is ENHRY, CDR2 SYGVKD, per germline. The ends were cut back, 3 bases at V and 1 base at J, with 7 bases in the middle. CDR3 length: 15 residues. The CDR3: CAISDSTSGANVLTF. The CDR3 DNA reads as TGTGCCATCAGTGACTCCACTTCTGGGGCCAACGTCCTGACTTTC.

This sequence joins TRBV13 and TRBJ2-2, with a tentative D call TRBD2 (6 bases). The CDR3 has 15 amino acids. V lost 5 bases and J 6 bases, leaving 16 bases between the germline ends. Germline V lookup: CDR1 PRHDT, CDR2 FYEKMQ (reference sequence). CDR3 DNA sequence: TGTGCCAGCAGCCCTCGGGGCTCGGGGGCCGGGGAGCTGTTTTTT. It yields the protein CASSPRGSGAGELFF.

This clone was seen a handful of times. V gene TRBV4-2 combines with J gene TRBJ2-3; D ambiguous. The V and J ends lost 0 bases and 1 base respectively, with 5 bases between them. CDR1 LGHNA and CDR2 YNFKEQ come from the germline V gene. This CDR3 is 14 amino acids long. Here the CDR3 reads CASSQESRTDTQYF. Written as DNA, the CDR3 is TGTGCCAGCAGCCAAGAGAGCCGCACAGATACGCAGTATTTT.

The chain carries TRBV27 and TRBJ2-7, with D perhaps being TRBD1 or TRBD2 (6 bases each). This CDR3 comprises 15 residues. V shed 0 bases and J shed 6 bases, with 15 bases lying between them. Germline V gene data show CDR1 as MNHEY and CDR2 as SMNVEV (reference sequence). The CDR3 is CASSLSWTGGGEQYF. The CDR3 nucleotides are TGTGCCAGCAGTTTATCGTGGACCGGGGGCGGCGAGCAGTACTTC.

The chain combines TRBV28 with TRBJ2-1, with D possibly matching TRBD2 (6 bases). The germline V and J ends were trimmed by 7 bases and 0 bases, with 16 bases remaining between them. The length of the CDR3 is 16 residues. Germline CDR1 MDHEN, CDR2 SYDVKM. CDR3 protein: CASTHGGLSSYNEQFF. The CDR3 nucleotides are TGTGCCAGCACCCATGGGGGACTCAGCTCCTACAATGAGCAGTTCTTC.

The chain carries TRBV9 and TRBJ2-7, with TRBD2 matching over 9 bases. Germline V gene data show CDR1 as SGDLS and CDR2 as YYNGEE. The CDR3 has 16 amino acids. The V segment lost 4 bases and the J segment 0 bases; nucleotides outside the gene matches: 8. The CDR3 reads CASSPRLAAPSYEQYF. Here the CDR3 DNA reads TGTGCCAGCAGCCCCCGACTAGCGGCCCCCTCCTACGAGCAGTACTTC.

The chain recombines TRBV10-3 with TRBJ1-5; D is ambiguous. The V and J ends lost 2 bases and 2 bases respectively, with 7 bases between them. The V gene's germline CDR1 is ENHRY and CDR2 SYGVKD. The CDR3 totals 14 residues. CDR3 residues: CAISENGGNQPQHF. Here the CDR3 DNA reads TGTGCCATCAGTGAGAATGGGGGCAATCAGCCCCAGCATTTT.